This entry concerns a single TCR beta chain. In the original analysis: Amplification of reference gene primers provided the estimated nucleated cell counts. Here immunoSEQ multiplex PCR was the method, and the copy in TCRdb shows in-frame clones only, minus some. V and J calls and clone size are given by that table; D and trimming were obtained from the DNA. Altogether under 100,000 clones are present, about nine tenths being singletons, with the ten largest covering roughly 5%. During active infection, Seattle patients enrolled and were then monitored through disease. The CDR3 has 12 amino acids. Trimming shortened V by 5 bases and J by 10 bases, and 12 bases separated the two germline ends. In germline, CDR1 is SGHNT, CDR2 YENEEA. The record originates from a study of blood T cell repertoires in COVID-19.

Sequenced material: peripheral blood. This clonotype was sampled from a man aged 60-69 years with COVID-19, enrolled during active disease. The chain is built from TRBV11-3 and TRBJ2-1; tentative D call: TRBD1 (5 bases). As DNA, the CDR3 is TGTGCCAGCAGCCGCAGGGTCAACGAGCAGTTCTTC. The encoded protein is CASSRRVNEQFF.